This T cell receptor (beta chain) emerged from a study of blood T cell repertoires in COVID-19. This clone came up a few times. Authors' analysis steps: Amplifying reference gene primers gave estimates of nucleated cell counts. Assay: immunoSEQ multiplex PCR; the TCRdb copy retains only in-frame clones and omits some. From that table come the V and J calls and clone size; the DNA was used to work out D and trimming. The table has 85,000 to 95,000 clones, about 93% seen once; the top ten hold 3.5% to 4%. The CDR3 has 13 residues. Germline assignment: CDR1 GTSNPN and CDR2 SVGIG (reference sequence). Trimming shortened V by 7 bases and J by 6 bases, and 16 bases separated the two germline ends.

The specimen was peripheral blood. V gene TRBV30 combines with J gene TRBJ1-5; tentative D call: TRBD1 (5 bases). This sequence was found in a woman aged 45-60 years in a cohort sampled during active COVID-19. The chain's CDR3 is CAFQLGGTQPQHF. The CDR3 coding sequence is TGTGCCTTTCAATTGGGGGGGACTCAGCCCCAGCATTTT.